Given below is one T cell receptor (beta chain) in context. This clone's antigen is unknown. Per-base quality was not reported, and no clone a single base away is much larger than it. Donors were around 37 systemically healthy Caucasian individuals from Russia aged roughly 6 to 95 years. Each donor gave about 9.8 milliliters of peripheral blood, drawn into EDTA-treated Vacutainer tubes. Ficoll-Paque density-gradient centrifugation was used to isolate PBMCs, with at least 7 million per sample. Trizol reagent was used to extract total RNA from PBMCs, with at least 6 micrograms per sample. For every donor, an aliquot of PBMCs went through flow cytometry to measure the percentages of naive CD45RAhigh/CD27high T cells. These data come from a study of blood T cells in healthy people across ages (dated by TCRdb to 2013 to 2016). Concerning the study at large: Template switching captured roughly one uniquely barcoded TCR beta cDNA molecule per two T cells in model experiments. Using deep sequencing normalized with unique cDNA molecular identifiers, the study measured how TCR beta repertoire diversity changes with age. The donors were split into four age groups: young (average approximately 16 years), middle-aged (39), aged (more than 60) and long-lived (over 75). To avoid experimental bias, donors of different ages were distributed randomly across sequencing lanes. Using the same blood draw, the study looked at two additional independent replicas of 1 million unique cDNA reads for two donors, one aged 18 to 29 and the other aged 80 or older. What the research found in general, with its limitations: Because the CMV infection status of the donors was unknown, age-related changes in expanded clonotypes may potentially have been confounded. Compared with the aged group, more naive CD4+ T cells, fewer expanded clones and increased TCR diversity were shown by the long-lived group, suggesting age selection. Estimates of total diversity based on one million sequenced T cells were considered lower bounds and underestimates. The percentage of naive T cells measured by flow cytometry correlated strongly with observed TCR beta diversity. Since profiling was done on bulk unsorted PBMCs, naive and antigen-experienced compartments could not be conclusively compared. Observed TCR beta diversity per million T cells fell roughly linearly with age, and a significant reduction was already apparent by age around 40.

The receptor library was made with 5' RACE. The run used an Illumina HiSeq 2500. A second PCR of about 7 to 12 cycles was performed with a sample-barcoded 5' primer and a J-beta primer mix. A unique molecular identifier was introduced onto each TCR beta cDNA molecule by a template-switch 5' adaptor carrying 12 random nucleotides. Each sample yielded at least 2.5 million CDR3-containing paired-end reads. First-strand cDNA synthesis was performed from all RNA using the Mint cDNA synthesis kit, with priming by a TRBC-specific oligonucleotide. Following uracil-DNA glycosylase treatment, a first 18-cycle PCR with universal primers M1SS and BC2_uni_R was performed on all cDNA. Per the source publication's procedure: Each sample was normalized by randomly selecting 1 million high-quality reads, each carrying a distinct molecular identifier. Instead of being binned into consensus sequences, reads that shared molecular identifiers were thrown out. CDR3 identification, clonotype clustering and error correction used MiTCR with a Q25 quality threshold and the strictest error-elimination algorithm. A nonparametric unseen species model with Euler transformation was used to estimate a lower bound on total TCR beta diversity. TCRdb handled the public reads itself, with Q25 trimming in fastp and clone calling in MiXCR, and kept productive beta chains. Each CDR3 protein appears once, grouped with its most common genes and DNA. TCRdb, not the authors, supplied the V and J calls. The sample contains hundreds of thousands of distinct CDR3 sequences, just over 55% of them found a single time. The ten biggest clones cover roughly 25% of the sample.

V drops 2 bases and J drops 1 base, leaving 13 bases in between. Including the terminal cysteine and phenylalanine, the CDR3 comprises 16 residues. The CDR3 DNA has 48 bases and is translated from base 1. From the germline V gene, CDR1 is MDHEN and CDR2 is SYDVKM. The clonotype originates from a middle-aged man in good health. The rearranged segments are TRBV28 and TRBJ2-3; possibly the D gene is TRBD1, per 6 matching bases. Sequencing was done on a sample of blood. The encoded CDR3 is CASSLIGGQGTDTQYF. At the DNA level, the sequence is TGTGCCAGCAGTTTAATAGGGGGACAAGGCACAGATACGCAGTATTTT.